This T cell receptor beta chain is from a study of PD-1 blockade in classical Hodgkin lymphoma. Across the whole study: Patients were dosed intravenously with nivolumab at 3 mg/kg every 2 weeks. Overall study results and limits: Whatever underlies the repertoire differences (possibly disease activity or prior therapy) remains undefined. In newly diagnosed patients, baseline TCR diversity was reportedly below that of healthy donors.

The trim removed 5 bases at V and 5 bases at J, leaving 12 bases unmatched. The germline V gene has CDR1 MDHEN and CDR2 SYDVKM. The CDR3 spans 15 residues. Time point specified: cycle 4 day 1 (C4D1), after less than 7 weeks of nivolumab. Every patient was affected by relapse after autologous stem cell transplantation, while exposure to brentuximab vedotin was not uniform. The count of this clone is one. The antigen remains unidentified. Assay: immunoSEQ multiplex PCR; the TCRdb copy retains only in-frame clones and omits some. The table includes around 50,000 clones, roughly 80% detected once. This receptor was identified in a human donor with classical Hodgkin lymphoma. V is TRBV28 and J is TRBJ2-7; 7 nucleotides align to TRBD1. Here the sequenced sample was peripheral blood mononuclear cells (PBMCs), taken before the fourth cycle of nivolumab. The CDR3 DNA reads TGTGCCAGCAGTACCCGGACAGGATGGAGTGACGAGCAGTACTTC. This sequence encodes CASSTRTGWSDEQYF.